Shown below are 25 T cell receptor beta chains from a single sample sequenced in a study of cytomegalovirus exposure and HLA in healthy donors (dated by TCRdb to 2016 to 2017). To prepare the library, the immunoSEQ multiplex PCR assay was applied. For the multiplex PCR, a mixture combining 60 forward primers for TCR Vbeta segments and 13 reverse primers for TCR Jbeta segments was used. TCRdb obtained this table from immuneACCESS and retained in-frame rearrangements with V and J assigned. These tables miss some clones; where compared with another copy, unresolved V genes account for less than half of the shortfall, and the remainder is unexplained. The sample table lists approximately 190,000 clones, 82% of them with a count of one. The top ten clones comprise around 6% of the sample. What was sequenced was PBMCs. The receptors derive from a woman aged 45 to 65 in good health and CMV-seropositive.

V gene TRBV11-2 combines with J gene TRBJ2-7; D is possibly TRBD2 (5 bases). Trimming took off 6 bases at V and 0 bases at J, with 12 bases between the two ends. The CDR3 length is 14 residues. The V gene's germline CDR1 is SGHAT and CDR2 FQNNGV. CDR3 loop: CASSSGITSYEQYF. The CDR3, as DNA: TGTGCCAGCAGTTCGGGGATTACCTCCTACGAGCAGTACTTC.

This clone was observed a few times. V is TRBV6-5 and J is TRBJ2-1, with 7 bases fitting TRBD2. This CDR3 has 13 amino acids. The V gene end was trimmed by 4 bases and the J gene end by 8 bases; junction bases not matched to a gene: 5. Germline V gene sequence: CDR1 MNHEY, CDR2 SVGAGI. The CDR3 is CASSFQGGDEQFF. The CDR3 region has the DNA TGTGCCAGCAGTTTTCAGGGAGGGGATGAGCAGTTCTTC.

The rearrangement uses TRBV7-2 and TRBJ2-5, with a weak D call TRBD2 (6 bases). V lost 5 bases and J lost 4, with 11 bases in between. The CDR3 totals 13 residues. Germline V gene sequence: CDR1 SGHTA, CDR2 FQGNSA. In nucleotides, the CDR3 is TGTGCCAGCAGCCCCGGGACTGGAGAGACCCAGTACTTC. Protein sequence: CASSPGTGETQYF.

This chain joins TRBV28 and TRBJ2-7, with TRBD2 matching over 7 bases. The CDR3 contains 14 residues. Germline V gene lookup returns CDR1 MDHEN and CDR2 SYDVKM. V lost 6 bases and J lost 3; bases outside the gene matches: 8. The CDR3 DNA reads TGTGCCAGCAGCCCTGCGGGGGTCTACTACGAGCAGTACTTC. It yields the protein CASSPAGVYYEQYF. Combining the CDR3 with reference TRBV28 and TRBJ2-7 gives the whole variable domain DVKVTQSSRYLVKRTGEKVFLECVQDMDHENMFWYRQDPGLGLRLIYFSYDVKMKEKGDIPEGYSVSREKKERFSLILESASTNQTSMYLCASSPAGVYYEQYFGPGTRLTVT.

V gene TRBV28 combines with J gene TRBJ2-7, with D tentatively TRBD1 (6 bases). Per germline, CDR1 MDHEN and CDR2 SYDVKM. CDR3 length: 15 amino acids. The V gene lost 5 bases and the J gene lost 3 bases, with 17 bases spanning the gap. CDR3 nucleotides: TGTGCCAGCAGTACTTTGGGACAAGGACACTACGAGCAGTACTTC. It encodes CASSTLGQGHYEQYF.

The rearrangement uses TRBV18 and TRBJ2-1, with a tentative D call TRBD1 (6 bases). V lost 2 bases and J 9 bases, leaving 14 bases between the germline ends. The CDR3 is 14 amino acids. Germline V CDR1 and CDR2: KGHSH, LQKENI. CDR3 loop: CASSPNQGSGEQFF. For the CDR3, the DNA is TGTGCCAGCTCACCAAACCAGGGGAGTGGTGAGCAGTTCTTC.

The rearrangement links TRBV30 to TRBJ2-1; tentatively, D is TRBD2 (6 bases). V was clipped by 4 bases and J by 13 bases, with 17 bases between them. Per the germline V gene, CDR1 is GTSNPN and CDR2 is SVGIG (reference sequence). This CDR3 contains 12 residues. The CDR3 region is CAWNSGEASQFF. The CDR3 nucleotides are TGTGCCTGGAACTCGGGGGAGGCCTCACAGTTCTTC.

CDR3 loop: CASSQVPTENYGYTF. The DNA of the CDR3 is TGCGCCAGCAGCCAAGTCCCGACAGAAAACTATGGCTACACCTTC. The V call is TRBV4-1, the J call TRBJ1-2, with TRBD1 as a possible D gene (5 bases). Trimming took off 1 base at V and 2 bases at J, with 11 bases between the two ends. Germline V gene sequence: CDR1 MGHRA, CDR2 YSYEKL. This CDR3 region has 15 residues.

The J gene is TRBJ1-5, the V gene TRBV18, with 9 bases fitting TRBD1. The CDR3 is 17 amino acids. Per the germline V gene, CDR1 is KGHSH and CDR2 is LQKENI. After removal of 3 bases from V and 4 bases from J, the junction contained 10 bases not matched to a gene. CDR3 residues: CASSPPGTGKGNQPQHF. The CDR3 DNA follows: TGTGCCAGCTCACCTCCCGGGACAGGGAAAGGGAATCAGCCCCAGCATTTT.

V and J are TRBV2 and TRBJ2-1; 7 bases agree with TRBD1. The germline V gene has CDR1 SNHLY and CDR2 FYNNEI. V was clipped by 5 bases and J by 0 bases; unmatched bases: 1. The CDR3 totals 14 residues. CDR3 loop: CASSPGGSYNEQFF. The CDR3 DNA is TGTGCCAGCAGTCCAGGGGGCTCCTACAATGAGCAGTTCTTC.

This rearrangement joins TRBV6-5 to TRBJ2-1, with 11 bases aligning to TRBD2. The CDR3 is 15 residues long. V gave up 2 bases and J gave up 5 bases; unmatched junction bases: 2. Germline V gene sequence: CDR1 MNHEY, CDR2 SVGAGI. This CDR3 is CASSYTGLADNEQFF. Written as DNA, the CDR3 is TGTGCCAGCAGTTACACGGGACTAGCGGACAATGAGCAGTTCTTC.

This clone turned up a few times. The CDR3 sequence: CASSATSGGSYEQYF. CDR3 DNA: TGTGCCAGCAGTGCTACTAGCGGGGGCTCCTACGAGCAGTACTTC. The chain uses TRBV28 and TRBJ2-7, with TRBD2 identical over 11 bases. This CDR3 has 15 amino acids. CDR1 and CDR2 (germline): MDHEN, SYDVKM. V was clipped by 5 bases and J by 0 bases; unmatched bases: 3.

The gene calls are TRBV6-5 and TRBJ2-7; a possible D gene is TRBD2 (5 bases). The V and J ends lost 5 bases and 7 bases respectively, with 9 bases between them. The CDR3 length is 11 residues. CDR1 MNHEY and CDR2 SVGAGI come from the germline V gene. The CDR3 spells CASSRSGEQYF. The CDR3 coding sequence is TGTGCCAGCAGTCGATCGGGGGAGCAGTACTTC.

As regards this clone: With a much larger clone just one base away, this may be a read error. Distinct nucleotide sequences in the sample also encode this CDR3. V usage is TRBV6-5 and J usage is TRBJ2-2, with D possibly matching TRBD2 (6 bases). Germline V gives CDR1 MNHEY, CDR2 SVGAGI. This CDR3 has 15 amino acids. CDR3 nucleotide sequence: TGTGCCAGCAGTTACAGTACGGGAGTTCCCGGGGAACTGTTTTTT. Protein sequence: CASSYSTGVPGELFF.

J is TRBJ1-4 and V is TRBV2; D gene uncertain. CDR1 is SNHLY and CDR2 is FYNNEI in the germline V gene. The CDR3 spans 15 residues. Deletions cut 5 bases from V and 14 bases from J, with 24 bases between. CDR3 nucleotide sequence: TGTGCCAGCAGTCTAGGTGCCAGCAATTCCGAAAGGCTGTTTTTT. Translating it yields CASSLGASNSERLFF.

The chain links TRBV5-1 to TRBJ2-1, with D possibly matching TRBD2 (6 bases). Trimming removed 2 bases at V and 0 bases at J, with 12 bases between. CDR1 and CDR2 (germline): SGHRS, YFSETQ. CDR3 length: 16 residues. Written as DNA, the CDR3 is TGCGCCAGCAGCTTACTAGCCGTTAGCTCCTACAATGAGCAGTTCTTC. This gives the protein CASSLLAVSSYNEQFF.

The gene calls are TRBV5-1 and TRBJ1-1, with 11 bases fitting TRBD1. The CDR3 contains 14 residues. The junction had 3 bases not matched to a gene; V was cut back by 4 bases and J by 4 bases. Germline loops: CDR1 SGHRS, CDR2 YFSETQ. The DNA for the CDR3 is TGCGCCAGCAGCACGGGACAGGGGGGCACTGAAGCTTTCTTT. Translating it yields CASSTGQGGTEAFF.

This clone has only a few counts. The rearrangement joins TRBV21-1 to TRBJ2-1; the DNA was not used to check the table's D call, TRBD1. TRBV21-1 represents a pseudogene. The CDR3 runs 14 residues. CDR3 DNA: TGTGCCCACCCATCCAGGGGGGCCCACAATGAGCAGTTCTTC. Amino acids: CAHPSRGAHNEQFF.

The V call is TRBV5-1, the J call TRBJ2-3, with 7 bases matching TRBD1. CDR1 SGHRS and CDR2 YFSETQ come from the germline V gene. This CDR3 region has 14 residues. The ends lost 7 bases at V and 2 bases at J; junction bases unmatched: 7. DNA of the CDR3: TGCGCCAGCGGGACCGGACAGGACACAGATACGCAGTATTTT. It translates to CASGTGQDTDTQYF.

This clone was recorded once. Germline and junction disagree at one end, which may indicate a read error. This chain connects TRBV7-9 to TRBJ1-3; D is ambiguous. The length of the CDR3 is 13 residues. Germline CDR1 SEHNR, CDR2 FQNEAQ (reference sequence). The DNA of the CDR3 is TGTTCCAGCAGCTTCCGAGGAGGAAACACCATATATTTT. Its protein product is CSSSFRGGNTIYF.

This chain connects TRBV7-9 to TRBJ1-5; 7 bases align to TRBD1. The CDR3 spans 14 residues. From germline, CDR1 is SEHNR and CDR2 FQNEAQ (reference sequence). V shed 3 bases, J shed 7 bases, and the junction held 6 bases outside the gene matches. The CDR3 DNA reads TGTGCCAGCAGCTTCGGAGGGGGCAGGCAGCCCCAGCATTTT. Amino acid sequence: CASSFGGGRQPQHF.

The chain carries TRBV5-8 and TRBJ2-3; TRBD1 matches at 8 bases. The CDR3 covers 14 residues. CDR1 SGHTS and CDR2 YDEGEE come from the germline V gene. Trimming took 4 bases from V and 2 from J; bases not matched to a gene: 3. The CDR3 bases are TGTGCCAGCAGCCTGGGACAGGCCACAGATACGCAGTATTTT. Translating it yields CASSLGQATDTQYF.

This clone was seen a few times. V gene TRBV9 combines with J gene TRBJ1-2, with TRBD1 matching 7 bases. The CDR3 extends over 13 amino acids. Trimming at V came to 0 bases and at J to 7 bases, leaving 3 bases not matched to a gene. Per the germline V gene, CDR1 is SGDLS and CDR2 is YYNGEE. This CDR3 is CASSVGQGGGYTF. CDR3 bases: TGTGCCAGCAGCGTAGGGCAGGGGGGTGGCTACACCTTC.

The chain couples TRBV5-6 to TRBJ1-2; 7 bases fit TRBD1. The CDR3 consists of 15 residues. V was pared by 5 bases and J by 7 bases, with 14 bases of the junction left unmatched. CDR1 is SGHDT, CDR2 YYEEEE, per germline. The CDR3 sequence: CASRLSTGAIGGYTF. In DNA, the CDR3 is TGTGCCAGCAGGTTGTCCACAGGGGCTATAGGTGGCTACACCTTC.

CDR3 sequence (DNA): TGTGCCAGCAGTGACGGGGACAGGGTTTGGGGCGGCGAAAAACTGTTTTTT. It translates to CASSDGDRVWGGEKLFF. The chain employs TRBV6-1 and TRBJ1-4; 9 bases match TRBD1. This CDR3 contains 17 residues. The germline V gene encodes CDR1 MNHNS and CDR2 SASEGT. Losses at the gene ends were 3 bases for V and 8 bases for J; bases not matched to a gene: 13.